Below are 2 T cell receptor beta chains sequenced from a single sample in a study of cytomegalovirus exposure and HLA in healthy donors. PCR primers comprised 60 Vbeta and 13 Jbeta primers. Clones were sequenced by immunoSEQ multiplex PCR, and TCRdb holds only the in-frame ones, with some missing. The table has about 64,000 clones, roughly 87% seen once; the top ten hold about 10%. The sequencing sample was made of PBMCs. All receptors derive from a female donor in good health and CMV-seronegative.

In DNA form, the CDR3 reads TGTGCCAGCAGCGTAGGGGGCAGTAAGGGATATAATTCACCCCTCCACTTT. Translated: CASSVGGSKGYNSPLHF. The chain recombines TRBV9 with TRBJ1-6; the D gene is possibly TRBD1 (5 bases). The CDR3 totals 17 residues. Germline CDR1 and CDR2: SGDLS and YYNGEE. With 0 bases removed from V and 4 bases from J, the gap between germline ends came to 14 bases.

This clone was counted a few times. The chain has TRBV6-5 and TRBJ2-7, with 7 bases lining up with TRBD1. Germline V gene lookup returns CDR1 MNHEY and CDR2 SVGAGI. The CDR3 length is 15 residues. With V trimmed by 6 bases and J by 0 bases, 8 bases remained unmatched. DNA for the CDR3: TGTGCCAGCAGATCCGGGACAGAGAGCTCCTACGAGCAGTACTTC. This gives the protein CASRSGTESSYEQYF.